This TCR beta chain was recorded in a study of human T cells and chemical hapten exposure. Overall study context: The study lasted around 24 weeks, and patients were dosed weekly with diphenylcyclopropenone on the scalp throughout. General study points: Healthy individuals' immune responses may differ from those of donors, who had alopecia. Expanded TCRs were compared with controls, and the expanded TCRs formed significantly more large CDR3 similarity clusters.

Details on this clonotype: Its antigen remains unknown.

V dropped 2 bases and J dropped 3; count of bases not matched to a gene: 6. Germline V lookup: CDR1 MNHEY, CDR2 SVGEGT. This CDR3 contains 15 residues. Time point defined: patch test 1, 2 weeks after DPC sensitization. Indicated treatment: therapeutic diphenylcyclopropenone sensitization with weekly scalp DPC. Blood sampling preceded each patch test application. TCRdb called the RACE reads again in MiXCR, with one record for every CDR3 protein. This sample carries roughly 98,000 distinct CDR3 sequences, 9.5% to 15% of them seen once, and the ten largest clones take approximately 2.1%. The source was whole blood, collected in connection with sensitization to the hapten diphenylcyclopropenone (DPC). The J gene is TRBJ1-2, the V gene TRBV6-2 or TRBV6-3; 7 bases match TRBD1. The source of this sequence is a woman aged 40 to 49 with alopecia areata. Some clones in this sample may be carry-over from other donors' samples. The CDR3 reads CASSYADRRHYGYTF. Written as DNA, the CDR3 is TGTGCCAGCAGTTACGCGGACAGGCGGCACTATGGCTACACCTTC.